Listed below are T cell receptor beta chains from one sample, sequenced in a study of blood T cells in healthy people across ages. Each CDR3 protein is one row after TCRdb ran MiXCR on the 5' RACE reads. The data show 1 million to 1.2 million distinct CDR3 sequences, 30% to 40% seen once. Sequencing used blood. The source of these receptors is a man between 18 and 35 years old in good health. The CDR3 runs from the conserved cysteine through the conserved F or W. D genes are given only for firm matches. Rows may omit the clone size; those that give it use once, few, many or a size class.

clone size | J gene | D gene | V gene | CDR3 DNA | CDR3 protein
NA | TRBJ1-5 | NA | TRBV6-1 | TGTGCCAGCAGTGATTGGTCAGACAGAATAGGTCAGCCCCAGCATTTT | CASSDWSDRIGQPQHF
NA | TRBJ1-2 | NA | TRBV7-2 | TGTGCCAGCAGCTTAGGAACAGGGTCTGGCTATGGCTACACCTTC | CASSLGTGSGYGYTF
few | TRBJ2-7 | TRBD1 | TRBV25-1 | TGTGCCAGTAAGAGGGACAGGGCGCCCTACGAGCAGTACTTC | CASKRDRAPYEQYF
NA | TRBJ2-1 | NA | TRBV3-1 | TGTGCCGGCAGCGCGGACCCGCGGGCCCACAATGAGCAGTTCTTC | CAGSADPRAHNEQFF
few | TRBJ1-2 | TRBD1 | TRBV28 | TGTGCCAGCAGTGGCCCGGGACAGGGGCCGGCGTTTAACTATGGCTACACCTTC | CASSGPGQGPAFNYGYTF
NA | TRBJ1-1 | NA | TRBV7-8 | TGTGCCAGCAGCTCCGGAAAAGCGAACACTGAAGCTTTCTTT | CASSSGKANTEAFF
NA | TRBJ1-2 | TRBD1 | TRBV3-1 | TGTACCGGCAGTCCCGGGACAGGGAGTCATGGCTACACCTTC | CTGSPGTGSHGYTF
few | TRBJ1-2 | NA | TRBV11-2 | TGTGCCAGCAGCTTTTCTGTCGGGGCCGCCGAGGACTATGGCTACACCTTC | CASSFSVGAAEDYGYTF
NA | TRBJ1-1 | TRBD1 | TRBV14 | TGTGCCAGCGCCAAGACAGGGGGCTGGACTGAAGCTTTCTTT | CASAKTGGWTEAFF
NA | TRBJ1-2 | NA | TRBV4-2 | TGTGCCAGCAGCCAAGTAAATAACCTCTCGGGCGGCTACACCTTC | CASSQVNNLSGGYTF
NA | TRBJ2-5 | NA | TRBV4-1 | TGCGCCAGCAGCCAAGATTGGGGCAGGCAAGAGACCCAGTACTTC | CASSQDWGRQETQYF
few | TRBJ2-3 | TRBD2 | TRBV20-1 | TGCAGTGCCCCACTAGCGGGAGCGGGAAGCACAGATACGCAGTATTTT | CSAPLAGAGSTDTQYF
NA | TRBJ2-3 | NA | TRBV4-2 | TGTGCCAGCAGCCAAGATTCACCTCAGGGGCGGAGCGGGAAGACAGATACGCAGTATTTT | CASSQDSPQGRSGKTDTQYF
NA | TRBJ1-1 | NA | TRBV13 | TGTGCCAGCGGAAGACTGAACACTGAAGTTTTCTTT | CASGRLNTEVFF
NA | TRBJ1-2 | TRBD1 | TRBV5-1 | TGCGCCAGCAGCCTGGGACAGGTGAATATAAACTATGGCTACACCTTC | CASSLGQVNINYGYTF